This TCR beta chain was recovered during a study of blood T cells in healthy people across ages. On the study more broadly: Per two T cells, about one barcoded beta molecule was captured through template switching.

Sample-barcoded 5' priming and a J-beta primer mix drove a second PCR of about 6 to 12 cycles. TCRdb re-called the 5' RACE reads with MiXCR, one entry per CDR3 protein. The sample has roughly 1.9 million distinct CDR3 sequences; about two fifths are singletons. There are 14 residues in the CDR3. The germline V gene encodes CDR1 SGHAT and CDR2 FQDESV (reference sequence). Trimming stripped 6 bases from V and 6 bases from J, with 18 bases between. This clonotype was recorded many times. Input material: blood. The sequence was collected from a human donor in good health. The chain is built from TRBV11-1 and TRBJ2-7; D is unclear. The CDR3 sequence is CASSPPVGMSEQYF. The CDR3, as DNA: TGTGCCAGCAGTCCGCCGGTGGGGATGAGCGAGCAGTACTTC. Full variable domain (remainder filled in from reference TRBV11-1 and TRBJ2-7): EAEVAQSPRYKITEKSQAVAFWCDPISGHATLYWYRQILGQGPELLVQFQDESVVDDSQLPKDRFSAERLKGVDSTLKIQPAELGDSAMYLCASSPPVGMSEQYFGPGTRLTVT.